These T cell receptor beta chains were read from a single sample in a study of shared clonotypes between healthy human individuals. The assay was immunoSEQ multiplex PCR, and TCRdb's table has in-frame clones only and misses some. This sample has around 690,000 clones, with 80% to 95% found just once. Material for sequencing was memory CD8+ T cells from PBMCs. The receptors shown here come from a man aged 18 to 29 in good health. Some clones in this sample may be carry-over from other donors' samples. The CDR3 runs from the conserved cysteine through the conserved F or W. The D gene is left open where the match is weak. Clone size appears in some rows only: once, few, many, or a class for an expanded clone.

CDR3nt: TGCAGCGTTGAAGAGGACAACTCCTACGAGCAGTACTTC
CDR3aa: CSVEEDNSYEQYF
v_gene: TRBV29-1
abundance: NA
j_gene: TRBJ2-7
d_gene: NA
len: 13

CDR3nt: TGTGCCAGCAGTGAAATTGGGGGGGGAGTAACTGAAGCTTTCTTT
CDR3aa: CASSEIGGGVTEAFF
v_gene: TRBV6-1
abundance: NA
j_gene: TRBJ1-1
d_gene: NA
len: 15

CDR3nt: TGCGCCAGCAGCTTGGTCACGGGTGGCAATCAGCCCCAGCATTTT
CDR3aa: CASSLVTGGNQPQHF
v_gene: TRBV5-1
abundance: NA
j_gene: TRBJ1-5
d_gene: NA
len: 15

CDR3nt: TGCGCCAGCAGCGTTGGGGGACAGGCCGAAGTGGGGTTT
CDR3aa: CASSVGGQAEVGF
v_gene: TRBV10-2
abundance: NA
j_gene: TRBJ1-1
d_gene: TRBD1
len: 13

CDR3nt: TGTGCCAGCAGCCGGGACAGGGGGTGGCAGCCCCAGCATTTT
CDR3aa: CASSRDRGWQPQHF
v_gene: TRBV6-5
abundance: NA
j_gene: TRBJ1-5
d_gene: TRBD1
len: 14

CDR3nt: TGTGCCGTGTCAGGGAATATGAATAGCAATCAGCCCCAGCATTTT
CDR3aa: CAVSGNMNSNQPQHF
v_gene: TRBV6-1
abundance: NA
j_gene: TRBJ1-5
d_gene: NA
len: 15

CDR3nt: TGTGCCAGCAGTTTACTAGCGGGATACAATGAGCAGTTCTTC
CDR3aa: CASSLLAGYNEQFF
v_gene: TRBV28
abundance: NA
j_gene: TRBJ2-1
d_gene: TRBD2
len: 14

CDR3nt: TGTGCCAGCAGCTCCCCAGGGGCGGTCAAAAACATTCAGTACTTC
CDR3aa: CASSSPGAVKNIQYF
v_gene: TRBV7-9
abundance: NA
j_gene: TRBJ2-4
d_gene: NA
len: 15

CDR3nt: TGTGCCAGCAGTTTTAATCGAAAGAACTATGGCTACACCTTC
CDR3aa: CASSFNRKNYGYTF
v_gene: TRBV27
abundance: once
j_gene: TRBJ1-2
d_gene: NA
len: 14

CDR3nt: TGTGCCAGCAGCTTTACCCCCGGGTGGAGCTCCTACAATGAGCAGTTCTTC
CDR3aa: CASSFTPGWSSYNEQFF
v_gene: TRBV7-2
abundance: NA
j_gene: TRBJ2-1
d_gene: NA
len: 17

CDR3nt: TGTGCCAGCAGTGATAGGGGGCGCGGGGGCTACACCTTC
CDR3aa: CASSDRGRGGYTF
v_gene: TRBV25-1
abundance: NA
j_gene: TRBJ1-2
d_gene: TRBD1
len: 13